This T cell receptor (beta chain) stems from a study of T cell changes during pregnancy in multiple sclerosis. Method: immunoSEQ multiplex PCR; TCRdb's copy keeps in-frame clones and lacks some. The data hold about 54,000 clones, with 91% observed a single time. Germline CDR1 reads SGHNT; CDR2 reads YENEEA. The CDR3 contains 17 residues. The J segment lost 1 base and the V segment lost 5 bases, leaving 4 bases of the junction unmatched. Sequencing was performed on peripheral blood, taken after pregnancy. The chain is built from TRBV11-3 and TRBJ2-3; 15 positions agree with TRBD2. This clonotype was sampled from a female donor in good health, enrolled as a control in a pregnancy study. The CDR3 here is CASSLGLAGGGTDTQYF. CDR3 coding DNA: TGTGCCAGCAGCCTCGGACTAGCGGGAGGGGGCACAGATACGCAGTATTTT.